The T cell receptor (beta chain) described here comes from a study of blood T cell repertoires in COVID-19. Study details: Sample material is recorded as cDNA or gDNA derived from T cells, B-cell-depleted T cells, or PBMCs.

Per the original methods: Estimation of nucleated cell counts relied on the amplification of reference gene primers. Repertoires were generated with immunoSEQ multiplex PCR, while TCRdb's copy carries only in-frame clones and drops some. V, J and clone size reflect that table, while D and trimming were determined from the DNA. This table holds approximately 300,000 clones, more than 70% found once. Specimen: peripheral blood. The TCR comes from a woman in her forties or fifties with acute or convalescent COVID-19.

The CDR3 loop reads CATSRDSGTGYEKLFF. In DNA form, the CDR3 reads TGTGCCACCAGCAGAGATTCGGGGACAGGGTATGAAAAACTGTTTTTT. V usage is TRBV15 and J usage is TRBJ1-4; 9 nucleotides align to TRBD1. V was clipped by 0 bases and J by 6 bases; unmatched bases: 5. The CDR3 runs 16 residues. In germline, CDR1 is LNHNV, CDR2 YYDKDF (reference sequence). The variable domain in full, with the rest retrieved from reference TRBV15 and TRBJ1-4, is DAMVIQNPRYQVTQFGKPVTLSCSQTLNHNVMYWYQQKSSQAPKLLFHYYDKDFNNEADTPDNFQSRRPNTSFCFLDIRSPGLGDTAMYLCATSRDSGTGYEKLFFGSGTQLSVL.